Following are 14 T cell receptor beta chains from one sample sequenced in a study of molecular identifiers for immune sequencing clone quantification. Using its own MiXCR run on the PCR reads, TCRdb lists one record per CDR3 protein. This table has roughly 100,000 distinct CDR3 sequences, 30% to 45% appearing once. Sequencing was carried out using naive CD8+ T cells from blood, with Jurkat cell RNA spiked in. Subset of the sample: FACS-sorted CD8+CD4-CCR7+CD45RA+ naive T cells. These receptors were obtained from a human donor in good health. Some libraries in this study had Jurkat cell RNA spiked in.

This clonotype was recorded at least ten times. The genes are TRBV12-3 or TRBV12-4 and TRBJ1-1, with D maybe TRBD1 (5 bases). V lost 3 bases, J lost 0 bases, and 17 bases lay in between. The CDR3 is made up of 17 amino acids. The CDR3 DNA reads as TGTGCCAGCAGTTTGGGGGTGTTGGGCGTAATGAACACTGAAGCTTTCTTT. Protein: CASSLGVLGVMNTEAFF.

J is TRBJ2-7 and V is TRBV7-2, with D possibly matching TRBD2 (5 bases). This CDR3 has 12 residues. Germline CDR1 reads SGHTA; CDR2 reads FQGNSA. V was pared by 7 bases and J by 3 bases, with 10 bases between. The CDR3 loop is CASNRRGYEQYF. CDR3 sequence (DNA): TGTGCCAGCAACCGTCGGGGCTACGAGCAGTACTTC. Together with reference TRBV7-2 and TRBJ2-7, the CDR3 gives the full variable domain: GAGVSQSPSNKVTEKGKDVELRCDPISGHTALYWYRQSLGQGLEFLIYFQGNSAPDKSGLPSDRFSAERTGGSVSTLTIQRTQQEDSAVYLCASNRRGYEQYFGPGTRLTVT.

This chain connects TRBV29-1 to TRBJ2-7; D not certain. Trimming took 6 bases from V and 4 from J, leaving 13 bases between them. This CDR3 has 12 amino acids. The germline gives CDR1 SQVTM, CDR2 ANQGSEA. The CDR3 coding sequence is TGCAGCGTCACTATCCCAAATTACGAGCAGTACTTC. Residues: CSVTIPNYEQYF.

This clonotype was detected only a few times. The rearrangement links TRBV25-1 to TRBJ2-1; maybe TRBD2 (7 bases). The V end lost 3 bases, the J end lost 9 bases, and 30 bases lay between the germline ends. This CDR3 spans 19 amino acids. Germline V gene lookup returns CDR1 MGHDK and CDR2 SYGVNS. CDR3 sequence (DNA): TGTGCCAGCAGTGAGGGGCAGGGGCCGGTTTACTGGGGGGGTAGTGAGCAGTTCTTC. Its translation: CASSEGQGPVYWGGSEQFF.

This clonotype appeared many times. This chain uses TRBV27 with TRBJ2-5; no clear D. The CDR3 is made up of 13 amino acids. The V gene's germline CDR1 is MNHEY and CDR2 SMNVEV (reference sequence). Deletions cut 9 bases from V and 9 bases from J, with 20 bases between. CDR3 region: CARFTGSALAQYF. The CDR3 DNA reads as TGTGCCAGATTTACCGGGTCGGCGTTGGCCCAGTACTTC.

The gene calls are TRBV12-3 or TRBV12-4 and TRBJ2-5; TRBD2 agrees at 7 bases. This CDR3 spans 13 amino acids. V lost 6 bases, J lost 9 bases, and 10 bases stayed unmatched. CDR3 loop: CASRVDSREAQYF. For the CDR3, the DNA is TGTGCCAGCAGGGTAGACAGTCGGGAGGCCCAGTACTTC.

The chain combines TRBV9 with TRBJ1-5; D unclear. CDR3 length equals 13 residues. The germline V gene has CDR1 SGDLS and CDR2 YYNGEE. Trimming shortened V by 4 bases and J by 7 bases, and 12 bases separated the two germline ends. CDR3: CASSPAGKQPQHF. The CDR3 DNA reads TGTGCCAGCAGCCCCGCCGGGAAACAGCCCCAGCATTTT.

The chain joins TRBV4-2 to TRBJ2-5; D remains ambiguous. This CDR3 has 16 amino acids. Germline lookup yields CDR1 LGHNA and CDR2 YNFKEQ. Trimming shortened V by 1 base and J by 2 bases, and 14 bases separated the two germline ends. The CDR3 DNA sequence: TGTGCCAGCAGCCAAGTTGGGCAGAACCAACAAGAGACCCAGTACTTC. Its translation is CASSQVGQNQQETQYF.

This rearrangement joins TRBV14 to TRBJ2-7; 8 bases match TRBD1. CDR1 SGHDN and CDR2 FVKESK come from the germline V gene. The junction had 5 bases not matched to a gene; V was cut back by 1 base and J by 3 bases. This CDR3 comprises 15 residues. In DNA, the CDR3 is TGTGCCAGCAGCCAAGGCGGGACAGGAATCTACGAGCAGTACTTC. Amino acids: CASSQGGTGIYEQYF.

Points on this clonotype: Possible read error: a much larger clone is one base away. The chain couples TRBV2 to TRBJ1-5; D is undetermined. The germline V gene has CDR1 SNHLY and CDR2 FYNNEI. The CDR3 covers 15 residues. The CDR3 region is CASSEIGRSIQPQHF. In DNA, the CDR3 is TGTGCCAGCAGTGAAATCGGACGGAGCATTCAGCCCCAGCATTTT.

This clonotype was detected only a few times. The CDR3 sequence is CASSLSVETQYF. The DNA of the CDR3 is TGTGCCAGCAGTTTATCGGTAGAGACCCAGTACTTC. The chain couples TRBV28 to TRBJ2-5; D call uncertain. Germline values: CDR1 MDHEN, CDR2 SYDVKM. There are 12 residues in the CDR3. V was shortened by 1 base and J by 4 bases, with 4 bases between the two germline ends.

This clonotype was found a few times. A read error may account for a junction end that differs from germline. The genes are TRBV29-1 and TRBJ2-1, with unresolved D. The germline gives CDR1 SQVTM, CDR2 ANQGSEA. CDR3 length: 13 residues. The CDR3 DNA reads TGCAGCGTTGGGCAGGCCCTCTACAATGAGCGGTTCTTC. This gives the protein CSVGQALYNERFF.

This clonotype was seen repeatedly, ten times or more. The chain uses TRBV9 and TRBJ2-2; the D is unclear. The V gene lost 4 bases and the J gene lost 1 base, with 17 bases spanning the gap. Germline loops: CDR1 SGDLS, CDR2 YYNGEE. The CDR3 totals 17 residues. This CDR3 reads CASSPQIGQKNTGELFF. In nucleotides, the CDR3 is TGTGCCAGCAGCCCCCAGATCGGTCAGAAGAACACCGGGGAGCTGTTTTTT.

The J gene is TRBJ2-3, the V gene TRBV5-4; the D gene is possibly TRBD2 (5 bases). V lost 0 bases and J lost 4, with 12 bases in between. CDR3 size: 15 residues. Germline loops: CDR1 SGHNT, CDR2 YYREEE (reference sequence). CDR3 bases: TGTGCCAGCAGCTTGGCCTCCGGGGATGCAGATACGCAGTATTTT. Its protein product is CASSLASGDADTQYF.